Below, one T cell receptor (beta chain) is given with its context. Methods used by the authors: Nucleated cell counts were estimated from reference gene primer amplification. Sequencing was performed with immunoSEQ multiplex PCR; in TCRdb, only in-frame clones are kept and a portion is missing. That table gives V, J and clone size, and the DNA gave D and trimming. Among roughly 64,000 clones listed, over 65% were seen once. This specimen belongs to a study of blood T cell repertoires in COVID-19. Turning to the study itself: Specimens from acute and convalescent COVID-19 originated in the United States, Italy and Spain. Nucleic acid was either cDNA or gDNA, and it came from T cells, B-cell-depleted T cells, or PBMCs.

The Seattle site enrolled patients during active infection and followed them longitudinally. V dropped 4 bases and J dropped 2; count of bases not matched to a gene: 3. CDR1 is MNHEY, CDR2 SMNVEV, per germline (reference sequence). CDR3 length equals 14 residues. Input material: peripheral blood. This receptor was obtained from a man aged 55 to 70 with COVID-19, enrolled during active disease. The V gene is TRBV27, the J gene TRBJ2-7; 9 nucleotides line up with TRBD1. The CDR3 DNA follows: TGTGCCAGCAGTTCGAGACAGGGGGCCTACGAGCAGTACTTC. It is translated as CASSSRQGAYEQYF.